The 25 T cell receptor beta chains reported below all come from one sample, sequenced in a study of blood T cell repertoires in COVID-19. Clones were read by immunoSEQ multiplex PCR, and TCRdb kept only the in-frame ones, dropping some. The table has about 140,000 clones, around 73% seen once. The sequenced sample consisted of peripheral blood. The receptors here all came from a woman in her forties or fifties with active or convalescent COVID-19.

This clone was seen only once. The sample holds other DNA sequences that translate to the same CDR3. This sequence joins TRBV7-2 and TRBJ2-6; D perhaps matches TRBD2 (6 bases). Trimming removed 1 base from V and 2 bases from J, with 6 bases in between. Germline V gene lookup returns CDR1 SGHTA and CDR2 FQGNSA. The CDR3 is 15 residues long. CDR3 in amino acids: CASSLGGAGANVLTF. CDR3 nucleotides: TGTGCCAGCAGCTTAGGGGGGGCTGGGGCCAACGTCCTGACTTTC. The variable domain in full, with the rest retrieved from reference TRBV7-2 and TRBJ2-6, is GAGVSQSPSNKVTEKGKDVELRCDPISGHTALYWYRQSLGQGLEFLIYFQGNSAPDKSGLPSDRFSAERTGGSVSTLTIQRTQQEDSAVYLCASSLGGAGANVLTFGAGSRLTVL.

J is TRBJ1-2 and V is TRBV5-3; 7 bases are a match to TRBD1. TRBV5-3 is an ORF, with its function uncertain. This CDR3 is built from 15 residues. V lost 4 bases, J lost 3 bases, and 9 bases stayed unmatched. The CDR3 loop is CARSPIDRADYGYTF. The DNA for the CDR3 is TGTGCCAGAAGCCCGATCGACAGGGCGGACTATGGCTACACCTTC.

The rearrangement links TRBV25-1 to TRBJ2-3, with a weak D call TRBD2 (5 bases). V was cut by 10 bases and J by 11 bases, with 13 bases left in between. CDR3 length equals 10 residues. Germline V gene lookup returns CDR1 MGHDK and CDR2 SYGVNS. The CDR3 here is CATSRGMQYF. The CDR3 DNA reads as TGTGCCACCTCGCGAGGGATGCAGTATTTT.

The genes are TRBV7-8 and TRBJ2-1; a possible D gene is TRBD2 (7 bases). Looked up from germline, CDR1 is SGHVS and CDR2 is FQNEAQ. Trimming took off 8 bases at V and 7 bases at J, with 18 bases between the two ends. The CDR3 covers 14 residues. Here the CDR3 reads CASRGAKGGNEQFF. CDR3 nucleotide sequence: TGTGCCAGCCGGGGGGCCAAAGGTGGTAATGAGCAGTTCTTC.

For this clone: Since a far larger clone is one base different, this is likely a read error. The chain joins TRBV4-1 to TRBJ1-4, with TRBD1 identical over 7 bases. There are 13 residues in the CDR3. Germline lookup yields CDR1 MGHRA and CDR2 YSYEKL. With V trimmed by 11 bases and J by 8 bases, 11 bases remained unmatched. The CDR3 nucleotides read TGCGCCCGCACACGACAGGGAGGCGAAAAACTGTTTTTT. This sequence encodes CARTRQGGEKLFF.

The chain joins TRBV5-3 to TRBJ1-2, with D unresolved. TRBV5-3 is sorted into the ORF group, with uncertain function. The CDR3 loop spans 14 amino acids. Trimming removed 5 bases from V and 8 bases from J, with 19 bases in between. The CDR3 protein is CARSILPWERGYTF. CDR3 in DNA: TGTGCCAGAAGTATATTACCTTGGGAGAGGGGCTACACCTTC.

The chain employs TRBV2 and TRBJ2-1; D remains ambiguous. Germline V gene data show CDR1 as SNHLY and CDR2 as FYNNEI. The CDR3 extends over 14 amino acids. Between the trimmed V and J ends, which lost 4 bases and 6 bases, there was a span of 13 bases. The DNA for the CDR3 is TGTGCCAGCAGTGTGTCCAGTACGGGCAATGAGCAGTTCTTC. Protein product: CASSVSSTGNEQFF.

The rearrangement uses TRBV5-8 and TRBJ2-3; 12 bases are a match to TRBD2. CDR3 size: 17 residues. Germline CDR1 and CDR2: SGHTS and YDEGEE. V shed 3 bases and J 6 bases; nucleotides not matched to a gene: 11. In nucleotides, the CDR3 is TGTGCCAGCAGCTCGCCCTCCCTAGCGGGGGGGCAGGATACGCAGTATTTT. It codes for CASSSPSLAGGQDTQYF.

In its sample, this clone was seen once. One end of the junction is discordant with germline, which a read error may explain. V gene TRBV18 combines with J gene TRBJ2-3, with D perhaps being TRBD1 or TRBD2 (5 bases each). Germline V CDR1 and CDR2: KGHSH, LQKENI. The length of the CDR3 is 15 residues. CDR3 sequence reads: CASAPGRTGTDTQYF. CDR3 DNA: TGTGCCAGCGCACCAGGGAGAACTGGCACAGATACGCAGTATTTT. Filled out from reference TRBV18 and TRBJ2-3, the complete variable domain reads NAGVMQNPRHLVRRRGQEARLRCSPMKGHSHVYWYRQLPEEGLKFMVYLQKENIIDESGMPKERFSAEFPKEGPSILRIQQVVRGDSAAYFCASAPGRTGTDTQYFGPGTRLTVL.

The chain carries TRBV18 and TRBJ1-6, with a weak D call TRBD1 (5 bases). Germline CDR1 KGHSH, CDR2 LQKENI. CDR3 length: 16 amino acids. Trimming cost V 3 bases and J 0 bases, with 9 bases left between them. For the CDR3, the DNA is TGTGCCAGCTCACCCCTCGACAGCTCCTATAATTCACCCCTCCACTTT. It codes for CASSPLDSSYNSPLHF.

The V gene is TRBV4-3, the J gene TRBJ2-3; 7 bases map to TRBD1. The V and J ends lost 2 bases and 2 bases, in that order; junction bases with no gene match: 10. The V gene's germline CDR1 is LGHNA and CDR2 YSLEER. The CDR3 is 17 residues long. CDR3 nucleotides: TGCGCCAGCAGCCAACTCTTTGGACAGGCCATCACAGATACGCAGTATTTT. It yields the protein CASSQLFGQAITDTQYF.

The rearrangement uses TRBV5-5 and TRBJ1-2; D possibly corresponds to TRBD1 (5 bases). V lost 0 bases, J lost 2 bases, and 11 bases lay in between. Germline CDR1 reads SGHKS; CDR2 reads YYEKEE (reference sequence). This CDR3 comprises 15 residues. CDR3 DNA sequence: TGTGCCAGCAGCTTGGTAGCGGGGACCAACTATGGCTACACCTTC. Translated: CASSLVAGTNYGYTF.

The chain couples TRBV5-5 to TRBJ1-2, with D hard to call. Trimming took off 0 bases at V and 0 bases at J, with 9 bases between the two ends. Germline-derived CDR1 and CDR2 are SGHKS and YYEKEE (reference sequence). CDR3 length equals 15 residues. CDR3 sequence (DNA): TGTGCCAGCAGCTTGGCCCTCACAGCTAACTATGGCTACACCTTC. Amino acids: CASSLALTANYGYTF.

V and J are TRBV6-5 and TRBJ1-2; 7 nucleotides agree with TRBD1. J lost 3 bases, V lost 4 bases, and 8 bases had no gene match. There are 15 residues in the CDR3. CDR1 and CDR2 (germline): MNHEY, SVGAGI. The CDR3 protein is CASSLRGGQDYGYTF. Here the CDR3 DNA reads TGTGCCAGCAGTTTGCGGGGAGGACAGGACTATGGCTACACCTTC.

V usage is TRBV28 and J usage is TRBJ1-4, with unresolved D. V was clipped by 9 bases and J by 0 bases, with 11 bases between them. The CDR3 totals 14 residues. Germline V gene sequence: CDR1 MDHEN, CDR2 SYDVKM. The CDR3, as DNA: TGTGCCAGTCGAGGAGCTCCAACTAATGAAAAACTGTTTTTT. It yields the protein CASRGAPTNEKLFF.

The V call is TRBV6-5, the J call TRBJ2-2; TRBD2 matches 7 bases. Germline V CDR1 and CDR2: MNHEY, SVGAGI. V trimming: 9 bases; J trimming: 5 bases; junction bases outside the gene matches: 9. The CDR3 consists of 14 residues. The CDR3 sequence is CASKAGPWTGELFF. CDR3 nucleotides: TGTGCCAGTAAAGCGGGACCTTGGACCGGGGAGCTGTTTTTT.

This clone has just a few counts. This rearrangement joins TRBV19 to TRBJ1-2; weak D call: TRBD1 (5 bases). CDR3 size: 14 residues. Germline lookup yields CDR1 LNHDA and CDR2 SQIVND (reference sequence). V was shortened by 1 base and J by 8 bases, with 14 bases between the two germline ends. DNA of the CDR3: TGTGCCAGTAGTATAGTTGTGGGGGGACGAGGCTACACCTTC. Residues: CASSIVVGGRGYTF.

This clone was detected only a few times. CDR3 bases: TGTGCCAGCAGGAGGACAGAAAATTCACCCCTCCACTTT. It specifies CASRRTENSPLHF. The rearrangement links TRBV2 to TRBJ1-6; D is possibly TRBD1 (6 bases). Germline values: CDR1 SNHLY, CDR2 FYNNEI. The CDR3 has 13 residues. The V end lost 6 bases, the J end lost 7 bases, and 10 bases lay between the germline ends. The full variable domain, completed using reference TRBV2 and TRBJ1-6, is EPEVTQTPSHQVTQMGQEVILRCVPISNHLYFYWYRQILGQKVEFLVSFYNNEISEKSEIFDDQFSVERPDGSNFTLKIRSTKLEDSAMYFCASRRTENSPLHFGNGTRLTVT.

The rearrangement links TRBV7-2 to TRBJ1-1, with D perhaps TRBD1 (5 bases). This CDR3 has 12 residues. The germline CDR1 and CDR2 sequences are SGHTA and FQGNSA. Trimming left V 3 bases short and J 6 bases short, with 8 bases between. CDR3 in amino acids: CASSFRGAEAFF. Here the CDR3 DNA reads TGTGCCAGCAGCTTCCGGGGGGCTGAAGCTTTCTTT.

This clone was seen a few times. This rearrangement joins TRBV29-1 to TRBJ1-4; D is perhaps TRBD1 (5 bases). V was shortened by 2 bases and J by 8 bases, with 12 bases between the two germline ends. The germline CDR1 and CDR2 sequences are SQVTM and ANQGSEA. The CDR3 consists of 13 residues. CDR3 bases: TGCAGCGTTGAACGGGGGGTAGGGGAAAAACTGTTTTTT. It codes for CSVERGVGEKLFF. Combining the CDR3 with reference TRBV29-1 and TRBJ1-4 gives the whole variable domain SAVISQKPSRDICQRGTSLTIQCQVDSQVTMMFWYRQQPGQSLTLIATANQGSEATYESGFVIDKFPISRPNLTFSTLTVSNMSPEDSSIYLCSVERGVGEKLFFGSGTQLSVL.

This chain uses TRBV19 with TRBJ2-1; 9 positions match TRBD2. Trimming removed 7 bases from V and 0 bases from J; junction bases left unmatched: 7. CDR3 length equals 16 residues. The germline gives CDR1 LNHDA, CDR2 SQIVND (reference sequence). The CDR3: CASKASGVPSYNEQFF. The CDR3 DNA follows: TGTGCCAGTAAAGCTAGCGGGGTCCCCTCCTACAATGAGCAGTTCTTC.

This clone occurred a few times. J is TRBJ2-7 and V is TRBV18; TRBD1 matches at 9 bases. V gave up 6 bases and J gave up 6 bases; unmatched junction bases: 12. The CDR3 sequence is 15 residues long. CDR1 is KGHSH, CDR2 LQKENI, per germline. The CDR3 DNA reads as TGTGCCAGCTCTACCGTGGGACAGGGTGGTTCCGAGCAGTACTTC. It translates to CASSTVGQGGSEQYF.

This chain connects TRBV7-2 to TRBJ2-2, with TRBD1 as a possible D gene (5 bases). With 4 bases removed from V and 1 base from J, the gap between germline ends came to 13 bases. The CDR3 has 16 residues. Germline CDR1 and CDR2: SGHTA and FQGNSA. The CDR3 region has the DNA TGTGCCAGCAGCTCCCCGCTCCAGGGGAACACCGGGGAGCTGTTTTTT. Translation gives CASSSPLQGNTGELFF.

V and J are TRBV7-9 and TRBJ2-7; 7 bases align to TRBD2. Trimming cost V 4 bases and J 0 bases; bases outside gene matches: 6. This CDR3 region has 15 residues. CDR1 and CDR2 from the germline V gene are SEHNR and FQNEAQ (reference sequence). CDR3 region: CASSSTRGGSYEQYF. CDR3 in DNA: TGTGCCAGCAGCTCAACGCGCGGGGGCTCCTACGAGCAGTACTTC.

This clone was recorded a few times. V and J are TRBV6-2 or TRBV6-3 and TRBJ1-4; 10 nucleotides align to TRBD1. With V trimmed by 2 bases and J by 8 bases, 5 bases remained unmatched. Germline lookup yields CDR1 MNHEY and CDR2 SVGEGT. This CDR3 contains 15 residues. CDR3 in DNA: TGTGCCAGCAGTTACGGCGGGACAGGGGAGGAAAAACTGTTTTTT. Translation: CASSYGGTGEEKLFF.